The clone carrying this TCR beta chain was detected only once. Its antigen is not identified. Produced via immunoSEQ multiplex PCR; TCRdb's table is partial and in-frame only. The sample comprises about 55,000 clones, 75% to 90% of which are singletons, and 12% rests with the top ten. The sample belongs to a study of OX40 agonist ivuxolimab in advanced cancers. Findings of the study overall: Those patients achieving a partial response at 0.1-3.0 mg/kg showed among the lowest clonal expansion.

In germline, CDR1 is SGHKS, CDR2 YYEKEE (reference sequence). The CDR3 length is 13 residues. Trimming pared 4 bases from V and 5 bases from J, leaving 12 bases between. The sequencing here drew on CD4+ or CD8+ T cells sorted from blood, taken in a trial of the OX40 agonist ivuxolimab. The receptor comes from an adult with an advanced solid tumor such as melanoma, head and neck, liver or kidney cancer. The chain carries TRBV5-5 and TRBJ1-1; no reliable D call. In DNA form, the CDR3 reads TGTGCCAGCAGCGACGGGGTGGGGACTGAAGCTTTCTTT. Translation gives CASSDGVGTEAFF.